This record looks at one T cell receptor (beta chain) sequence and its context. Its matching antigen is unknown. The record originates from a study of T cell responses to AZD1222 COVID-19 vaccine. General observations from the study: Vaccine-associated CD4 TCRs spanned spike, dominant at 160-218 and 743-854. Clonal diversity may have been underestimated in mostly white British donors.

In germline, CDR1 is SGHRS, CDR2 YFSETQ. The CDR3 loop spans 16 amino acids. V shed 5 bases, J shed 2 bases, and the junction held 12 bases outside the gene matches. TCRdb's copy holds only in-frame clones and misses some; the assay was immunoSEQ multiplex PCR. The sample contains about 160,000 clones, approximately 90% of which appear only once. This material consisted of peripheral blood, taken on day 0 of MenACWY control vaccination. This receptor was taken from an adult in good health. The chain carries TRBV5-1 and TRBJ2-5, with 7 bases fitting TRBD1. CDR3 DNA sequence: TGCGCCAGCAGTCGGGATGGACCGACAGGGCAAGAGACCCAGTACTTC. As protein: CASSRDGPTGQETQYF.